This T cell receptor beta chain derives from a study of cytomegalovirus exposure and HLA in healthy donors (TCRdb year 2017). A note on the overall study: A later analysis indicated that the 100 to 150 validation repertoires were generated on the platform also employed for the roughly 650 repertoires of the first cohort. A separate validation cohort of approximately 130 different subjects was used in addition to the approximately 700-subject first cohort. To predict cytomegalovirus infection status, the study brought together high-throughput TCR immunosequencing, statistical association of individual TCRs with disease status, and machine learning. The aim of the study was to test whether cataloging public T cell receptors could identify signatures of past pathogen exposure.

Counted from cysteine to phenylalanine, this CDR3 has 16 amino acids. The CDR3 DNA has 48 bases and is translated from base 1. According to the germline V gene, CDR1 reads SGHTA and CDR2 reads FQGNSA. V gives up 4 bases and J gives up 6 bases, and the segment between their germline ends measures 20 bases. Note on this clone: Its antigen is not yet known. No base quality values were provided; no much bigger clone lies one nucleotide off.

The research as a whole found: A few of the identified cytomegalovirus-associated TCR beta chains were confirmed in vitro to be specific for cytomegalovirus antigens. According to the authors, the approach could potentially be generalized to other disease states and immunological phenotypes. In the study, some 180 TCR beta chains were listed as associated with cytomegalovirus. Most TCR sequences were observed very rarely across donors, whereas some public TCRs were present in many individuals. A later analysis found that TCRs clustered in the first cohort also tended to co-occur in the roughly 120 validation repertoires, with approximately 95% of cluster scores above 0. Cytomegalovirus status was reported to be diagnosed by the classifier with high specificity and sensitivity in both the original and validation cohorts. A later analysis had no HLA typing for the validation cohort, so co-occurrence there was scored across all 120 or so repertoires.

The donors were included in the validation cohort of roughly 130 subjects, a group kept apart from the 666-subject first cohort. The library was prepared using the immunoSEQ multiplex PCR assay. On the authors' methods: A statistical classification framework was developed to diagnose cytomegalovirus status using the catalog of TCR beta chain sequences. As stored in TCRdb, this immuneACCESS dataset retains in-frame rearrangements with V and J assigned. A fraction of the clones does not appear; measured against another copy, unresolved V genes explain less than half of the discrepancy, and the remainder lacks a known reason. V, J and clone size are those of that table, while D and trimming were read from the DNA. This sample comprises over 200,000 clones, 80% to 85% of them detected only once. 11% to 15% of the sample belongs to the ten largest clones.

The V and J genes are TRBV7-2 and TRBJ2-3, with TRBD1 perhaps the D gene, on 5 matching bases. The sample taken for sequencing was PBMCs. The receptor's source is a woman under 40 in good health and CMV-seropositive. The CDR3: CASSSWGGGARDTQYF. In nucleotide form, the sequence is TGTGCCAGCAGCTCATGGGGCGGCGGAGCAAGGGATACGCAGTATTTT.